This record looks at one TCR beta chain sequence and its context. The authors' processing: Scientists estimated how many nucleated cells there were by amplifying reference gene primers. The assay was immunoSEQ multiplex PCR, and TCRdb's table has in-frame clones only and misses some. The D gene and trimming were derived from the DNA, and the V and J assignments and clone size from that table. The table shows a few hundred thousand clones, with around 83% occurring only once. This record belongs to a study of blood T cell repertoires in COVID-19. As for the study in general: Sites in the United States, Italy and Spain provided acute and convalescent COVID-19 samples.

V lost 5 bases to trimming and J lost 3 bases, with 10 bases between them. Germline V gene sequence: CDR1 GTSNPN, CDR2 SVGIG (reference sequence). The CDR3 loop spans 12 amino acids. This TCR came from a woman in her 50s who had been exposed to COVID-19. The sample consisted of PBMCs or T cells enriched from blood (not recorded which). This chain joins TRBV30 and TRBJ1-1; D gene ambiguous. CDR3 region: CAWGRAYTEAFF. The CDR3 coding sequence is TGTGCCTGGGGGAGGGCCTACACTGAAGCTTTCTTT. Full variable domain (remainder filled in from reference TRBV30 and TRBJ1-1): SQTIHQWPATLVQPVGSPLSLECTVEGTSNPNLYWYRQAAGRGLQLLFYSVGIGQISSEVPQNLSASRPQDRQFILSSKKLLLSDSGFYLCAWGRAYTEAFFGQGTRLTVV.